These 25 T cell receptor beta chains were all obtained from the same sample, sequenced in a study of CD8 T cells in Susac syndrome. When the RNA was reverse transcribed, random hexamers were used with an input of roughly 0.45 to 1 ug. TCRdb recomputed calls from the immunoSEQ multiplex PCR reads with MiXCR, one row per CDR3 protein. The sample consists of 69,000 or so distinct CDR3 sequences, over 90% of them appearing once. What was sequenced was CD8+ T cells from PBMCs. Receptors were obtained from a human donor in good health.

The genes are TRBV12-3 or TRBV12-4 and TRBJ1-1, with D unresolved. CDR3 length equals 13 residues. V was cut by 3 bases and J by 1 base, with 6 bases left in between. This CDR3 reads CASSFGPNTEAFF. In DNA form, the CDR3 reads TGTGCCAGCAGTTTTGGACCGAACACTGAAGCTTTCTTT.

V usage is TRBV14 and J usage is TRBJ2-1; TRBD1 agrees at 7 bases. The junction had 12 bases not matched to a gene; V was cut back by 4 bases and J by 9 bases. The germline gives CDR1 SGHDN, CDR2 FVKESK. The CDR3 loop spans 15 amino acids. The CDR3 sequence: CASSPTFDRAGEQFF. The CDR3 DNA follows: TGTGCCAGCAGCCCAACCTTCGACAGGGCAGGTGAGCAGTTCTTC.

A note on this clonotype: The junction departs from the called germline gene at one end, perhaps through a read error. The chain links TRBV19 to TRBJ1-5; 7 nucleotides line up with TRBD1. This CDR3 comprises 15 residues. Germline-derived CDR1 and CDR2 are LNHDA and SQIVND (reference sequence). Here the CDR3 DNA reads TGTGCCAGTAGTACGGCGGACAGGTACAATCATCCCCAGCATTTT. Amino acid sequence: CASSTADRYNHPQHF.

The CDR3 bases are TGTGCCAGCAGCGTTACAGGGGAGGACACTGAAGCTTTCTTT. Residues: CASSVTGEDTEAFF. V gene TRBV9 combines with J gene TRBJ1-1; 7 bases line up with TRBD1. The CDR3 totals 14 residues. The germline V gene encodes CDR1 SGDLS and CDR2 YYNGEE. V dropped 2 bases and J dropped 3; count of bases not matched to a gene: 4.

The chain couples TRBV7-8 to TRBJ2-5; TRBD1 might be the D (6 bases). Germline loops: CDR1 SGHVS, CDR2 FQNEAQ. Trimming stripped 0 bases from V and 6 bases from J, with 11 bases between. CDR3 length: 14 residues. In DNA form, the CDR3 reads TGTGCCAGCAGCTTAGCAACAGGGACAAAGACCCAGTACTTC. This sequence encodes CASSLATGTKTQYF.

This chain uses TRBV23-1 with TRBJ1-5; D ambiguous. TRBV23-1 counts as an open reading frame of uncertain function. V dropped 0 bases and J dropped 2 bases, with 11 bases sitting between them. There are 16 residues in the CDR3. The CDR3 DNA is TGCGCCAGCAGTCAATCAGCCCACGGCTGCAATCAGCCCCAGCATTTT. Its translation is CASSQSAHGCNQPQHF.

This chain connects TRBV2 to TRBJ2-7; no reliable D call. Trimming cost V 8 bases and J 3 bases, with 14 bases left between them. The germline V gene has CDR1 SNHLY and CDR2 FYNNEI. CDR3 length: 13 amino acids. DNA of the CDR3: TGTGCCAGCGACTCCCGGACCTTCTACGAGCAGTACGTC. It is translated as CASDSRTFYEQYV.

This chain uses TRBV4-3 with TRBJ2-6; TRBD1 agrees at 7 bases. V lost 4 bases and J lost 4; bases outside the gene matches: 4. Germline V gives CDR1 LGHNA, CDR2 YSLEER. This CDR3 comprises 15 residues. The CDR3 DNA sequence: TGCGCCAGCAGCCGAGACAGGGCCGGGGCCAACGTCCTGACTTTC. Protein: CASSRDRAGANVLTF.

This rearrangement joins TRBV20-1 to TRBJ2-3; 10 bases fit TRBD1. There are 15 residues in the CDR3. The trim removed 6 bases at V and 0 bases at J, leaving 6 bases unmatched. CDR1 and CDR2 from the germline V gene are DFQATT and SNEGSKA (reference sequence). The CDR3 loop reads CSAHRQGASTDTQYF. Here the CDR3 DNA reads TGCAGTGCCCACCGACAGGGGGCAAGCACAGATACGCAGTATTTT.

The chain employs TRBV29-1 and TRBJ1-1; D remains unclear. The ends were cut back, 1 base at V and 1 base at J, with 4 bases in the middle. This CDR3 has 12 residues. The V gene's germline CDR1 is SQVTM and CDR2 ANQGSEA. CDR3 DNA: TGCAGCGTTGAAGGGGGGAACACTGAAGCTTTCTTT. As protein: CSVEGGNTEAFF.

V gene TRBV19 combines with J gene TRBJ1-2; D might be TRBD1 (5 bases). Trimming removed 8 bases at V and 4 bases at J, with 11 bases between. This CDR3 comprises 12 residues. Germline CDR1 and CDR2: LNHDA and SQIVND (reference sequence). The CDR3, as DNA: TGTGCCAGTGGCAGGGAGGGCTATGGCTACACCTTC. Translating it yields CASGREGYGYTF.

The table lists this clonotype with a count of one. V and J are TRBV5-1 and TRBJ1-2, with D uncertain. The CDR3 runs 14 residues. The V gene lost 1 base and the J gene lost 6 bases, with 13 bases spanning the gap. Germline V gives CDR1 SGHRS, CDR2 YFSETQ. The CDR3 loop reads CASSLPTGLHGYTF. The CDR3 region has the DNA TGCGCCAGCAGCTTGCCGACGGGTTTGCATGGCTACACCTTC.

V gene TRBV29-1 combines with J gene TRBJ2-7, with 8 bases matching TRBD1. The V gene's germline CDR1 is SQVTM and CDR2 ANQGSEA. The V gene end was trimmed by 5 bases and the J gene end by 5 bases; junction bases not matched to a gene: 8. The length of the CDR3 is 13 residues. The DNA of the CDR3 is TGCAGCGTTTTACAGGGGGTAGGCCACGAGCAGTACTTC. As protein: CSVLQGVGHEQYF.

This rearrangement joins TRBV2 to TRBJ1-6, with D tentatively TRBD1 (5 bases). Germline values: CDR1 SNHLY, CDR2 FYNNEI. Trimming shortened V by 1 base and J by 6 bases, and 10 bases separated the two germline ends. The CDR3 sequence is 15 residues long. The CDR3 coding sequence is TGTGCCAGCAGTGAAGGGGCAGGGAGTAATTCACCCCTCCACTTT. As protein: CASSEGAGSNSPLHF. Supplemented by reference TRBV2 and TRBJ1-6, the full variable domain reads EPEVTQTPSHQVTQMGQEVILRCVPISNHLYFYWYRQILGQKVEFLVSFYNNEISEKSEIFDDQFSVERPDGSNFTLKIRSTKLEDSAMYFCASSEGAGSNSPLHFGNGTRLTVT.

V usage is TRBV20-1 and J usage is TRBJ2-2, with TRBD1 as a possible D gene (6 bases). The germline CDR1 and CDR2 sequences are DFQATT and SNEGSKA (reference sequence). The CDR3 extends over 17 amino acids. Trimming pared 0 bases from V and 7 bases from J, leaving 21 bases between. Written as DNA, the CDR3 is TGCAGTGCTAGAGATAGGGGCAGGGGATATAGTAGCGGGGAGCTGTTTTTT. Protein sequence: CSARDRGRGYSSGELFF.

This clonotype was seen only once. This chain uses TRBV7-2 with TRBJ1-3; no reliable D call. The germline V and J ends were trimmed by 6 bases and 0 bases, with 12 bases remaining between them. The V gene's germline CDR1 is SGHTA and CDR2 FQGNSA. This CDR3 is built from 15 residues. In DNA form, the CDR3 reads TGTGCCAGCAGTCCCGGGTCGGGCTCTGGAAACACCATATATTTT. Amino acid sequence: CASSPGSGSGNTIYF.

The chain uses TRBV27 and TRBJ2-3; D is undetermined. The CDR3 has 12 amino acids. The V end was cut by 2 bases, the J end by 5 bases, with 5 bases between. The V gene's germline CDR1 is MNHEY and CDR2 SMNVEV (reference sequence). The CDR3 sequence is CASSLGLDTQYF. The CDR3 DNA sequence: TGTGCCAGCAGTTTAGGGTTAGATACGCAGTATTTT.

The chain couples TRBV7-8 to TRBJ2-7, with D possibly called TRBD1 or TRBD2 (5 bases each). Germline V gene sequence: CDR1 SGHVS, CDR2 FQNEAQ. The CDR3 is 15 amino acids. V lost 4 bases, J lost 0 bases, and 13 bases lay in between. The CDR3, as DNA: TGTGCCAGCAGCTGGGACGCCGGAAGCTCCTACGAGCAGTACGTC. This translates into CASSWDAGSSYEQYV.

CDR3 region: CASSLLTDGYEQYF. For the CDR3, the DNA is TGTGCCAGCAGCTTATTGACAGATGGCTACGAGCAGTACTTC. The chain uses TRBV7-9 and TRBJ2-7, with TRBD1 as a possible D gene (5 bases). This CDR3 has 14 amino acids. Trimming pared 2 bases from V and 3 bases from J, leaving 11 bases between. Germline CDR1 and CDR2: SEHNR and FQNEAQ (reference sequence).

V gene TRBV18 combines with J gene TRBJ2-2; TRBD1 matches at 8 bases. CDR3 length: 15 residues. Germline V gene lookup returns CDR1 KGHSH and CDR2 LQKENI. The junction had 5 bases not matched to a gene; V was cut back by 8 bases and J by 0 bases. CDR3 region: CASTRDRTNTGELFF. In DNA form, the CDR3 reads TGTGCCAGCACCCGGGACAGGACGAACACCGGGGAGCTGTTTTTT.

V gene TRBV12-3 or TRBV12-4 combines with J gene TRBJ1-1, with D tentatively TRBD1 (5 bases). This CDR3 is 14 amino acids long. Trimming pared 5 bases from V and 4 bases from J, leaving 14 bases between. CDR3 residues: CASSPSTVGTEAFF. The CDR3, as DNA: TGTGCCAGCAGTCCTTCGACAGTTGGCACTGAAGCTTTCTTT.

The table lists this clonotype with a few counts. The V gene is TRBV27, the J gene TRBJ2-1, with D unresolved. Trimming removed 5 bases at V and 0 bases at J, with 5 bases between. This CDR3 region has 13 residues. The V gene's germline CDR1 is MNHEY and CDR2 SMNVEV (reference sequence). The CDR3 nucleotides are TGTGCCAGCAGTGCTAGCTCCTACAATGAGCAGTTCTTC. This translates into CASSASSYNEQFF.

This clonotype came up once. This chain joins TRBV4-1 and TRBJ2-7, with 12 bases lining up with TRBD2. The ends lost 5 bases at V and 0 bases at J; junction bases unmatched: 2. Per the germline V gene, CDR1 is MGHRA and CDR2 is YSYEKL. The CDR3 totals 15 residues. This CDR3 is CASSWGLAGSYEQYF. CDR3 DNA sequence: TGCGCCAGCAGCTGGGGACTAGCGGGCTCCTACGAGCAGTACTTC.

The chain is built from TRBV15 and TRBJ1-1; tentatively, D is TRBD1 (5 bases). V dropped 8 bases and J dropped 0 bases, with 10 bases sitting between them. Germline-derived CDR1 and CDR2 are LNHNV and YYDKDF (reference sequence). This CDR3 contains 13 residues. The CDR3 sequence: CATADSMNTEAFF. The CDR3 region has the DNA TGTGCCACCGCAGACAGCATGAACACTGAAGCTTTCTTT.

This sequence joins TRBV25-1 and TRBJ1-5; 8 bases align to TRBD1. Trimming cost V 1 base and J 2 bases; bases outside gene matches: 10. The CDR3 runs to 18 residues. Looked up from germline, CDR1 is MGHDK and CDR2 is SYGVNS. The CDR3 DNA reads TGTGCCAGCAGTGAATCCGGTGGAGACAGGGGTGGCAATCAGCCCCAGCATTTT. It specifies CASSESGGDRGGNQPQHF.